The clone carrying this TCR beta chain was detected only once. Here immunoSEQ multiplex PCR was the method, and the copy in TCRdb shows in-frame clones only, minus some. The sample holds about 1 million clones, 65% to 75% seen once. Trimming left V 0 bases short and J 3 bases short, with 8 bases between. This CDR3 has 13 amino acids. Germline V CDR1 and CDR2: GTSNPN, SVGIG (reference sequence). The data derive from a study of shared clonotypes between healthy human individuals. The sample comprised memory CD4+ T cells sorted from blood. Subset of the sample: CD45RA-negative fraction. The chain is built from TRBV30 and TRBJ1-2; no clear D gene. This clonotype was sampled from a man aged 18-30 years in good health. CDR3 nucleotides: TGTGCCTGGAGTGTACGGGGAGACTATGGCTACACCTTC. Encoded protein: CAWSVRGDYGYTF.